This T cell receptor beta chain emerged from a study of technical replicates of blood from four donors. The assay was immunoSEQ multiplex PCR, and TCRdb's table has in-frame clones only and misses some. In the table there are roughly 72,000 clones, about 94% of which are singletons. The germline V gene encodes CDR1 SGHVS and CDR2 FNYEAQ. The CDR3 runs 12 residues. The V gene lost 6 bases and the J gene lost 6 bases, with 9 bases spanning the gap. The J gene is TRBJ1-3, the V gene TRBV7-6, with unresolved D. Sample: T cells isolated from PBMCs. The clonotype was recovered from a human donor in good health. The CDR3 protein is CASSRETNTIYF. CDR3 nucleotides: TGTGCCAGCAGTCGGGAGACAAACACCATATATTTT.